The 22 T cell receptor beta chains reported below all come from one sample, sequenced in a study of beta chain features in type 1 diabetes. Findings and caveats of the study: Type 1 diabetes patients had TCRB CDR3s that were shorter (moderately but significantly so) in all four CD4+ subsets.

The isolated RNA, all of it, was reverse transcribed, so expressed TCRB transcripts were what got sequenced. Clones were sequenced by immunoSEQ multiplex PCR, and TCRdb holds only the in-frame ones, with some missing. The data hold about 140,000 clones, with more than 10% observed a single time. These receptors have no known antigen. Sequencing input: central memory CD4+ T cells from blood. Receptors were obtained from a young man with type 1 diabetes.

The V call is TRBV2, the J call TRBJ1-2, with D possibly matching TRBD1 (5 bases). The V and J ends lost 7 bases and 2 bases respectively, with 17 bases between them. The CDR3 is 15 amino acids. The germline gives CDR1 SNHLY, CDR2 FYNNEI. CDR3 in amino acids: CASTKAGTGNYGYTF. The CDR3 nucleotides read TGTGCCAGCACCAAGGCAGGGACGGGAAACTATGGCTACACCTTC.

The chain combines TRBV14 with TRBJ1-2; D not certain. V shed 0 bases and J shed 8 bases, with 7 bases lying between them. CDR3 length equals 12 residues. In germline, CDR1 is SGHDN, CDR2 FVKESK. In nucleotides, the CDR3 is TGTGCCAGCAGCCAAGACTGGCTCGGCTACACCTTC. Encoded protein: CASSQDWLGYTF.

This chain joins TRBV7-9 and TRBJ1-2; possibly TRBD1 for D (6 bases). Trimming removed 4 bases from V and 0 bases from J, with 12 bases in between. This CDR3 has 15 residues. The germline V gene encodes CDR1 SEHNR and CDR2 FQNEAQ (reference sequence). Here the CDR3 reads CASSYDRIPNYGYTF. The CDR3 coding sequence is TGTGCCAGCAGCTACGACAGGATCCCTAACTATGGCTACACCTTC.

The chain recombines TRBV25-1 with TRBJ2-5; weak D call: TRBD2 (6 bases). The ends were cut back, 3 bases at V and 1 base at J, with 18 bases in the middle. CDR1 and CDR2 from the germline V gene are MGHDK and SYGVNS. The CDR3 loop spans 17 amino acids. The CDR3 nucleotides read TGTGCCAGCAGTGATCGGACCGGGACTGCTACCCAAGAGACCCAGTACTTC. Its translation: CASSDRTGTATQETQYF.

J is TRBJ1-1 and V is TRBV7-2, with 7 bases identical to TRBD1. Trimming cost V 1 base and J 0 bases; bases outside gene matches: 5. The CDR3 has 16 residues. Germline values: CDR1 SGHTA, CDR2 FQGNSA. For the CDR3, the DNA is TGTGCCAGCAGCTTAGGACAGGGCTATATGAACACTGAAGCTTTCTTT. This gives the protein CASSLGQGYMNTEAFF.

The chain employs TRBV13 and TRBJ2-5; D not certain. The germline gives CDR1 PRHDT, CDR2 FYEKMQ (reference sequence). CDR3 length equals 14 residues. V gave up 2 bases and J gave up 1 base, with 8 bases separating them. DNA for the CDR3: TGTGCCAGCAGCTTAAGGTTGACCCAAGAGACCCAGTACTTC. Amino acids: CASSLRLTQETQYF.

The chain recombines TRBV6-5 with TRBJ2-1; TRBD1 aligns across 7 bases. From germline, CDR1 is MNHEY and CDR2 SVGAGI. The CDR3 spans 15 residues. V gave up 6 bases and J gave up 4 bases; unmatched junction bases: 9. CDR3 nucleotides: TGTGCCAGCAGAAAGGGGGCAACTAGTTACAATGAGCAGTTCTTC. Amino acids: CASRKGATSYNEQFF.

V is TRBV10-2 and J is TRBJ2-5; weak D call: TRBD2 (5 bases). TRBJ2-7 matches the DNA end more closely, so the J call is doubtful. This CDR3 is 13 amino acids long. Germline CDR1 WSHSY, CDR2 SAAADI. CDR3 loop: CASSESSGTEQYF. For the CDR3, the DNA is TGCGCCAGCAGTGAGTCGTCGGGAACCGAGCAGTACTTC.

V is TRBV5-1 and J is TRBJ1-1, with TRBD1 matching 7 bases. The CDR3 loop spans 13 amino acids. V shed 4 bases, J shed 2 bases, and the junction held 2 bases outside the gene matches. Germline V gene sequence: CDR1 SGHRS, CDR2 YFSETQ. The CDR3, as DNA: TGCGCCAGCAGCGCAGGGGGTAACACTGAAGCTTTCTTT. It specifies CASSAGGNTEAFF.

This clone was seen only a few times. V usage is TRBV25-1 and J usage is TRBJ1-2; 8 bases agree with TRBD1. Trimming at V came to 3 bases and at J to 4 bases, leaving 10 bases not matched to a gene. Looked up from germline, CDR1 is MGHDK and CDR2 is SYGVNS. This CDR3 region has 16 residues. The CDR3 DNA sequence: TGTGCCAGCAGTGAGTGGACAGGGTCCGACTTCTATGGCTACACCTTC. This sequence encodes CASSEWTGSDFYGYTF.

This clone was counted between two and nine times. This chain connects TRBV6-6 to TRBJ2-1, with D unclear. The ends were cut back, 6 bases at V and 7 bases at J, with 7 bases in the middle. CDR1 and CDR2 (germline): MNHNY, SVGAGI (reference sequence). CDR3 length: 11 residues. Here the CDR3 reads CASSAMNEQFF. Written as DNA, the CDR3 is TGTGCCAGCAGCGCGATGAATGAGCAGTTCTTC.

This clone was detected a few times. The rearrangement uses TRBV7-9 and TRBJ1-2; TRBD1 is a possible D gene (5 bases). With 1 base removed from V and 13 bases from J, the gap between germline ends came to 10 bases. CDR1 and CDR2 (germline): SEHNR, FQNEAQ (reference sequence). The CDR3 is 11 amino acids. The CDR3 region is CASSLEGRGTF. As DNA, the CDR3 is TGTGCCAGCAGCTTAGAGGGAAGGGGCACCTTC.

Only a few counts were recorded for this clone. The V call is TRBV28, the J call TRBJ1-2; D is uncertain. Trimming removed 5 bases at V and 8 bases at J, with 9 bases between. The germline V gene has CDR1 MDHEN and CDR2 SYDVKM. CDR3 length: 11 amino acids. CDR3 DNA sequence: TGTGCCAGCAGTAGCAACCTAGGCTACACCTTC. This sequence encodes CASSSNLGYTF.

This clone was picked up a small number of times. The rearrangement uses TRBV4-1 and TRBJ2-1, with TRBD2 identical over 11 bases. Trimming cost V 4 bases and J 7 bases; bases outside gene matches: 6. The CDR3 extends over 15 amino acids. The germline V gene encodes CDR1 MGHRA and CDR2 YSYEKL. The CDR3 DNA sequence: TGCGCCAGCAGCCGACGTAGCGGGGGGGCGAATGAGCAGTTCTTC. This gives the protein CASSRRSGGANEQFF.

The chain couples TRBV7-2 to TRBJ2-1, with D unresolved. V lost 5 bases, J lost 9 bases, and 11 bases lay in between. Germline loops: CDR1 SGHTA, CDR2 FQGNSA. The CDR3 is made up of 12 amino acids. CDR3 region: CASSPPIGEQFF. For the CDR3, the DNA is TGTGCCAGCAGCCCGCCGATCGGTGAGCAGTTCTTC.

This chain uses TRBV6-6 with TRBJ2-7; D is unresolved. CDR3 size: 13 residues. Germline V lookup: CDR1 MNHNY, CDR2 SVGAGI (reference sequence). The V gene lost 4 bases and the J gene lost 6 bases, with 13 bases spanning the gap. The CDR3: CASSSMSESEQYF. In DNA, the CDR3 is TGTGCCAGCAGTTCTATGAGTGAGAGCGAGCAGTACTTC.

This rearrangement joins TRBV7-9 to TRBJ2-2; perhaps TRBD2 as D (5 bases). The CDR3 contains 13 residues. Deletions cut 5 bases from V and 3 bases from J, with 7 bases between. Germline lookup yields CDR1 SEHNR and CDR2 FQNEAQ (reference sequence). The CDR3 is CASSPGDTGELFF. The CDR3 DNA reads as TGTGCCAGCAGCCCCGGGGACACCGGGGAGCTGTTTTTT.

In its sample, this clone was seen a few times. Additional DNA sequences in this sample encode the identical CDR3. The rearrangement links TRBV30 to TRBJ2-7, with D unresolved. Germline V gene sequence: CDR1 GTSNPN, CDR2 SVGIG (reference sequence). This CDR3 has 10 amino acids. V was shortened by 5 bases and J by 4 bases, with 6 bases between the two germline ends. CDR3 nucleotides: TGTGCCTGGGGGATTTACGAGCAGTACTTC. Translated: CAWGIYEQYF.

CDR3 coding DNA: TGCGCCAGCAGAACGGGACAAACGAACACTGAAGCTTTCTTT. Residues: CASRTGQTNTEAFF. The chain joins TRBV5-1 to TRBJ1-1; D perhaps matches TRBD1 (6 bases). Deletions cut 5 bases from V and 1 base from J, with 12 bases between. The germline V gene encodes CDR1 SGHRS and CDR2 YFSETQ. This CDR3 is 14 amino acids long.

This chain joins TRBV6-5 and TRBJ2-7, with TRBD1 matching over 9 bases. Per the germline V gene, CDR1 is MNHEY and CDR2 is SVGAGI. CDR3 length: 11 residues. The V gene end was trimmed by 7 bases and the J gene end by 12 bases; junction bases not matched to a gene: 7. As DNA, the CDR3 is TGTGCCAGCACTAGCGGACAGGGGTTGTACTTC. Translating it yields CASTSGQGLYF.

For the CDR3, the DNA is TGTGCTAGTGGTACGGACCAGAATCAGCCCCAGCATTTT. Residues: CASGTDQNQPQHF. The chain carries TRBV12-5 and TRBJ1-5, with unresolved D. Germline V gene data show CDR1 as LGHNT and CDR2 as FRNRAP. With 5 bases removed from V and 4 bases from J, the gap between germline ends came to 9 bases. This CDR3 has 13 amino acids. Full variable domain (rest looked up from reference TRBV12-5 and TRBJ1-5): DARVTQTPRHKVTEMGQEVTMRCQPILGHNTVFWYRQTMMQGLELLAYFRNRAPLDDSGMPKDRFSAEMPDATLATLKIQPSEPRDSAVYFCASGTDQNQPQHFGDGTRLSIL.

This sequence joins TRBV5-1 and TRBJ2-3; D not certain. The germline V gene has CDR1 SGHRS and CDR2 YFSETQ. The V gene lost 4 bases and the J gene lost 4 bases, with 4 bases spanning the gap. This CDR3 has 11 residues. In DNA form, the CDR3 reads TGCGCCAGCAGCACGGCAGATACGCAGTATTTT. Its protein is CASSTADTQYF.